This T cell receptor beta chain was sequenced during a study of blood T cell repertoires in COVID-19. The overall study: The United States, Italy and Spain were the sources of the acute and convalescent COVID-19 samples. The cDNA or gDNA used as material had been derived from T cells, B-cell-depleted T cells, or PBMCs.

Seattle researchers signed up patients amid active infection and tracked them longitudinally. As handled by the study authors: Estimates of nucleated cell counts were drawn from the amplification of reference gene primers. Sequencing was performed with immunoSEQ multiplex PCR; in TCRdb, only in-frame clones are kept and a portion is missing. V and J calls and clone size are given by that table; D and trimming were obtained from the DNA. Of a few hundred thousand clones listed, nearly 90% are singletons. The source is a woman aged 55-70 years with COVID-19, enrolled during active disease. Sample: peripheral blood.

The CDR3 reads CASSITGAPGEKLFF. DNA of the CDR3: TGTGCCAGCAGTATAACAGGGGCCCCGGGTGAAAAACTGTTTTTT. The V call is TRBV2, the J call TRBJ1-4, with TRBD1 matching over 7 bases. J was trimmed by 7 bases and V by 5 bases; bases with no gene match: 10. Germline V gives CDR1 SNHLY, CDR2 FYNNEI. CDR3 length equals 15 residues.